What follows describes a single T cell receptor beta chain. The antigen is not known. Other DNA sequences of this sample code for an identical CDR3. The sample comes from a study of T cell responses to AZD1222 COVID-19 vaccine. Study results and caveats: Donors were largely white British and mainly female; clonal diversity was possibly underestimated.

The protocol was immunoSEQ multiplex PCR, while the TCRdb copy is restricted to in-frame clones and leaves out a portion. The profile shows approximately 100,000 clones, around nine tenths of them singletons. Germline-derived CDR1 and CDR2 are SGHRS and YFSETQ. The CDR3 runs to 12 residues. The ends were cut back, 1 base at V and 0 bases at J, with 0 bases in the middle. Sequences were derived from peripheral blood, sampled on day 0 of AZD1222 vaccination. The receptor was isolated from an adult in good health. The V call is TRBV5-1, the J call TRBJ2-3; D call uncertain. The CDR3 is CASSLSTDTQYF. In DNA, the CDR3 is TGCGCCAGCAGCTTGAGCACAGATACGCAGTATTTT.